This T cell receptor beta chain appears in the sequencing data of a study of blood T cell repertoires in COVID-19. Study in general: Two negative PCRs, clearance, or symptom resolution had been documented for recovered Cohort 3 donors.

Ages ranged from roughly 18 to 100 years, with residence in about 23 US areas. The CDR3 is 15 amino acids. The germline V gene encodes CDR1 MDHEN and CDR2 SYDVKM. The V segment lost 4 bases and the J segment 7 bases; nucleotides outside the gene matches: 9. TCRdb's copy holds only in-frame clones and misses some; the assay was immunoSEQ multiplex PCR. This sample has about 210,000 clones, with around 90% found just once. Only one count was recorded for this clone. The sample consisted of PBMCs or T cells enriched from blood (not recorded which). The sequence derives from a man aged 30 to 39 in a cohort exposed to, infected with or recovered from COVID-19 (not recorded which). V usage is TRBV28 and J usage is TRBJ2-1, with 8 bases that match TRBD1. CDR3 coding DNA: TGTGCCAGCAGTTACCTAAGACAGGGGCCGAATGAGCAGTTCTTC. Translation: CASSYLRQGPNEQFF.